The 12 T cell receptor beta chains listed next were all sequenced from one sample in a study of post-analysis software for immune sequencing data. Unique molecular identifiers had been added to the TCR beta cDNA libraries. TCRdb re-analysed the PCR reads in MiXCR, keeping a single row per CDR3 protein. This table holds 380,000 or so distinct CDR3 sequences, about a third found once. These receptors have no known antigen. General study results and limits: A handful of TRBV segments were significantly more frequent in patients than in controls. TRBV5-6, TRBV5-1 and TRBV20-1 were among these segments.

Input material: blood. Receptors originate from a girl aged 10 to 17 with multiple sclerosis.

This clonotype was detected a few times. CDR3: CASSLVTGLVSGYTF. The CDR3, as DNA: TGTGCCAGCAGCTTAGTGACAGGCCTTGTATCTGGCTACACCTTC. The rearrangement uses TRBV7-2 and TRBJ1-2; possible D gene TRBD1, 6 bases. Trimming left V 1 base short and J 7 bases short, with 16 bases between. Looked up from germline, CDR1 is SGHTA and CDR2 is FQGNSA. The CDR3 sequence is 15 residues long.

This clonotype appeared a few times. V usage is TRBV20-1 and J usage is TRBJ2-5; 11 nucleotides align to TRBD2. There are 14 residues in the CDR3. Germline CDR1 is DFQATT and CDR2 is SNEGSKA (reference sequence). V lost 4 bases, J lost 4 bases, and 5 bases stayed unmatched. The chain's CDR3 is CSANSGGAGETQYF. CDR3 bases: TGCAGTGCTAATAGCGGGGGGGCGGGAGAGACCCAGTACTTC.

V gene TRBV2 combines with J gene TRBJ2-1, with 9 bases matching TRBD1. Per germline, CDR1 SNHLY and CDR2 FYNNEI. The junction had 7 bases not matched to a gene; V was cut back by 4 bases and J by 9 bases. This CDR3 comprises 14 residues. DNA for the CDR3: TGTGCCAGCAGTGTACAGGGGGCGAGGAGTGAGCAGTTCTTC. This sequence encodes CASSVQGARSEQFF.

This clonotype has only a few counts. The chain has TRBV29-1 and TRBJ2-3; 8 nucleotides agree with TRBD2. After removal of 6 bases from V and 0 bases from J, the junction contained 11 bases not matched to a gene. The CDR3 extends over 16 amino acids. Germline CDR1 and CDR2: SQVTM and ANQGSEA. The CDR3 loop reads CSVGAGATTSTDTQYF. The CDR3 DNA reads as TGCAGCGTGGGAGCGGGGGCGACCACTAGCACAGATACGCAGTATTTT.

This clonotype was detected only a few times. The V call is TRBV24-1, the J call TRBJ2-3; perhaps TRBD1 as D (7 bases). The germline CDR1 and CDR2 sequences are KGHDR and SFDVKD. This CDR3 spans 16 amino acids. V was pared by 2 bases and J by 1 base, with 12 bases between. The CDR3 bases are TGTGCCACCAGTGATTACTCAGGGGGGCGCACAGATACGCAGTATTTT. Its translation: CATSDYSGGRTDTQYF.

This clonotype was counted between two and nine times. V gene TRBV4-3 combines with J gene TRBJ2-7; 8 bases match TRBD1. V lost 1 base, J lost 3 bases, and 5 bases stayed unmatched. Germline CDR1 LGHNA, CDR2 YSLEER. The CDR3 totals 15 residues. CDR3 sequence reads: CASSQAWTGYYEQYF. CDR3 nucleotides: TGCGCCAGCAGCCAAGCGTGGACAGGGTACTACGAGCAGTACTTC.

The sample holds a few counts of this clonotype. The V call is TRBV20-1, the J call TRBJ1-2; tentative D call: TRBD1 (6 bases). CDR3 length: 13 amino acids. Trimming shortened V by 0 bases and J by 6 bases, and 11 bases separated the two germline ends. CDR1 DFQATT and CDR2 SNEGSKA come from the germline V gene (reference sequence). The CDR3 DNA follows: TGCAGTGCTAGAGAGCCAGGGGCGAATGGCTACACCTTC. Amino acids: CSAREPGANGYTF.

The gene calls are TRBV15 and TRBJ1-1; D uncertain. CDR1 and CDR2 (germline): LNHNV, YYDKDF (reference sequence). CDR3 length equals 14 residues. Trimming pared 3 bases from V and 0 bases from J, leaving 8 bases between. The CDR3, as DNA: TGTGCCACCAGCAGGGCGAACTTGAACACTGAAGCTTTCTTT. It yields the protein CATSRANLNTEAFF.

The chain recombines TRBV29-1 with TRBJ2-1; no definite D call. The CDR3 is 12 residues long. CDR1 and CDR2 from the germline V gene are SQVTM and ANQGSEA. V was clipped by 3 bases and J by 4 bases, with 7 bases between them. The CDR3 sequence: CSVESRYNEQFF. CDR3 nucleotide sequence: TGCAGCGTTGAGAGCAGATACAATGAGCAGTTCTTC.

This clonotype was seen only a few times. The chain carries TRBV11-2 and TRBJ2-3, with D uncertain. The CDR3 spans 16 residues. The V gene's germline CDR1 is SGHAT and CDR2 FQNNGV. Between the trimmed V and J ends, which lost 1 base and 0 bases, there was a span of 11 bases. CDR3 loop: CASSLGVAASTDTQYF. The DNA of the CDR3 is TGTGCCAGCAGCTTAGGGGTGGCGGCCAGCACAGATACGCAGTATTTT.

The chain carries TRBV9 and TRBJ2-1; no clear D gene. The CDR3 contains 13 residues. CDR1 and CDR2 from the germline V gene are SGDLS and YYNGEE. V lost 3 bases and J 4 bases, leaving 8 bases between the germline ends. CDR3 DNA sequence: TGTGCCAGCAGCGAGTGGGAATACAATGAGCAGTTCTTC. The encoded protein is CASSEWEYNEQFF.

In its sample, this clonotype was seen a few times. CDR3 loop: CSAARTGETYEQYF. CDR3 sequence (DNA): TGCAGTGCTGCCAGGACAGGCGAAACCTACGAGCAGTACTTC. J is TRBJ2-7 and V is TRBV20-1, with 7 bases that match TRBD1. V gave up 5 bases and J gave up 2 bases; unmatched junction bases: 9. From germline, CDR1 is DFQATT and CDR2 SNEGSKA (reference sequence). CDR3 length: 14 residues.